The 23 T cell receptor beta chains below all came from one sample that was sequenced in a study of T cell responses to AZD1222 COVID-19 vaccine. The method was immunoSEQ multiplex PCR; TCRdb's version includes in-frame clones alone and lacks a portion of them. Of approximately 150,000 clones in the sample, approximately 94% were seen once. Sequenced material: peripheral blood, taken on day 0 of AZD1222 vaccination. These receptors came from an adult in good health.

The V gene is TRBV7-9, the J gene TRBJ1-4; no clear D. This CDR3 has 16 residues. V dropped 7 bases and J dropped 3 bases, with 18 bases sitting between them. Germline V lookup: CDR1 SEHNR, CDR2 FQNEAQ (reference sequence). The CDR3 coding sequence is TGTGCCAGCATACAGACCACGGGAGGATCTAATGAAAAACTGTTTTTT. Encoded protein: CASIQTTGGSNEKLFF.

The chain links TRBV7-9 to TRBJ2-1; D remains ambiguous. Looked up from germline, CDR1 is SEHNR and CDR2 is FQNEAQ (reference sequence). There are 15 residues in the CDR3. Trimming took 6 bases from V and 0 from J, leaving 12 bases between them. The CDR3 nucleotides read TGTGCCAGCAGTTCTATCCTGAGCTCCTACAATGAGCAGTTCTTC. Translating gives CASSSILSSYNEQFF.

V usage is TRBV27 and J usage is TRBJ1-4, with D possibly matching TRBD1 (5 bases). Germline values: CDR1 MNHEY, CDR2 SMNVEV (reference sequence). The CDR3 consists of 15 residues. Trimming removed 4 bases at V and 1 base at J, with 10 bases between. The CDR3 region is CASSSPGLTNEKLFF. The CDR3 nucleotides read TGTGCCAGCAGTTCGCCAGGGTTAACTAATGAAAAACTGTTTTTT.

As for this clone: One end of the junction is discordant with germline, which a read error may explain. CDR3 region: CASSYGLSGTRYF. CDR3 bases: TGTGCCAGCAGTTACGGGTTGAGCGGGACGCGGTATTTT. V gene TRBV6-5 combines with J gene TRBJ2-3, with 7 bases identical to TRBD2. Per germline, CDR1 MNHEY and CDR2 SVGAGI. This CDR3 is 13 amino acids long.

This CDR3 reads CASSKTSRNTGELFF. CDR3 sequence (DNA): TGTGCCAGCAGTAAGACTAGCCGTAACACCGGGGAGCTGTTTTTT. This chain connects TRBV6-5 to TRBJ2-2, with 7 bases identical to TRBD2. This CDR3 contains 15 residues. Germline CDR1 MNHEY, CDR2 SVGAGI. V was clipped by 5 bases and J by 2 bases; unmatched bases: 5.

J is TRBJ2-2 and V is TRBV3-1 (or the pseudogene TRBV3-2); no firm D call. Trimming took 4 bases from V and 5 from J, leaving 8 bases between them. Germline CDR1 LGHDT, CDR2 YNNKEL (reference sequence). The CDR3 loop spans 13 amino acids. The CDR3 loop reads CASSRSETGELFF. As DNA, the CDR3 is TGTGCCAGCAGCCGTTCGGAGACCGGGGAGCTGTTTTTT.

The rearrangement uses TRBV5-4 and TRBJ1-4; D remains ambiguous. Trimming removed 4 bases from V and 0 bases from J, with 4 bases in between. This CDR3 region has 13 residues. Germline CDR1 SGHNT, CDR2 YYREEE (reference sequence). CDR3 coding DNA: TGTGCCAGCAGCACCTCAACTAATGAAAAACTGTTTTTT. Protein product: CASSTSTNEKLFF.

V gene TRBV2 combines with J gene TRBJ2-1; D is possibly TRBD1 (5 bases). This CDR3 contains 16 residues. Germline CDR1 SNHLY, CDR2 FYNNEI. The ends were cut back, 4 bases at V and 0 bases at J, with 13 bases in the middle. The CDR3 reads CASSALGAPSYNEQFF. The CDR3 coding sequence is TGTGCCAGCAGTGCTCTAGGGGCTCCCTCCTACAATGAGCAGTTCTTC.

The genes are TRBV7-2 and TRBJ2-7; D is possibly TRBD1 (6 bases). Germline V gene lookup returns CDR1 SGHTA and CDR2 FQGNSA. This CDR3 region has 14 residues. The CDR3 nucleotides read TGTGCCAGCAGCACCGGGTGGACAGCCGCCGAGGTTAACGTC. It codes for CASSTGWTAAEVNV.

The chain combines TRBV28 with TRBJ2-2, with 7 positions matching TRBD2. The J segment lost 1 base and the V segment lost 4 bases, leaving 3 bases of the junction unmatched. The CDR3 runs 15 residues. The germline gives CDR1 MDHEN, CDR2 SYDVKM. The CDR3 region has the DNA TGTGCCAGCAGTTCCCCGGGGGGGAACACCGGGGAGCTGTTTTTT. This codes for CASSSPGGNTGELFF.

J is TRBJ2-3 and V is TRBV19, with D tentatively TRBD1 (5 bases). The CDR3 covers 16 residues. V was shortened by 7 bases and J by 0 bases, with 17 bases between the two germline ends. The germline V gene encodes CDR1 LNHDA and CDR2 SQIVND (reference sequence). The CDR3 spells CASNSRTIGSTDTQYF. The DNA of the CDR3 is TGTGCCAGTAATTCCCGGACAATCGGGAGCACAGATACGCAGTATTTT.

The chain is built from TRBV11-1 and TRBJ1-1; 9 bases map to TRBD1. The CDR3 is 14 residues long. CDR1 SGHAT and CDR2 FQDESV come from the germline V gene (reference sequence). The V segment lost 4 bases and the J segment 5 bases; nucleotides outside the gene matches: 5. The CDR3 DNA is TGTGCCAGCAGCTCCGGACAGGGGAGTACTGAAGCTTTCTTT. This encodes CASSSGQGSTEAFF.

The CDR3: CASLAGNTEAFF. For the CDR3, the DNA is TGTGCCAGTCTAGCGGGAAACACTGAAGCTTTCTTT. J is TRBJ1-1 and V is TRBV19; unclear D gene. The CDR3 consists of 12 residues. With 8 bases removed from V and 2 bases from J, the gap between germline ends came to 9 bases. CDR1 is LNHDA, CDR2 SQIVND, per germline (reference sequence).

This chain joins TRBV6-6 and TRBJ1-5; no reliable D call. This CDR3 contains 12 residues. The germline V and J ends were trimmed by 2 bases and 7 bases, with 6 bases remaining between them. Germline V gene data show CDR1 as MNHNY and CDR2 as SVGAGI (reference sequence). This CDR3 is CASSYVRQPQHF. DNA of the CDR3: TGTGCCAGCAGTTACGTTCGGCAGCCCCAGCATTTT.

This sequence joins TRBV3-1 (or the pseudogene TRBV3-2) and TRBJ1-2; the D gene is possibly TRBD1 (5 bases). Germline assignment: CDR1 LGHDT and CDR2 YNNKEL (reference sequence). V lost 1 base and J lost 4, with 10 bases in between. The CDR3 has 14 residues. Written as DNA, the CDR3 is TGTGCCAGCAGCCAAGGAGGGGCTACCTATGGCTACACCTTC. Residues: CASSQGGATYGYTF.

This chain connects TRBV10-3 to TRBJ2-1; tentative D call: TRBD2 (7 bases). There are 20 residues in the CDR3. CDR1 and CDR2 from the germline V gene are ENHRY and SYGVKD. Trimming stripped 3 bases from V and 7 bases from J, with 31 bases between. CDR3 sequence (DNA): TGTGCCATCAGTGACGCGGGGACAAGCGGGACGGTAAGTGCGGTTAATGAGCAGTTCTTC. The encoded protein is CAISDAGTSGTVSAVNEQFF.

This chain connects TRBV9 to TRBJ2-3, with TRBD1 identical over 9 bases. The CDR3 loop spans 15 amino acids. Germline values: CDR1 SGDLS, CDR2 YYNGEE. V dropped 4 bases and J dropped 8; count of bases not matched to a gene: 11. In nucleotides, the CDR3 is TGTGCCAGCAGCCCAGGGACAGGGTCGGCAGGTACGCAGTATTTT. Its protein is CASSPGTGSAGTQYF.

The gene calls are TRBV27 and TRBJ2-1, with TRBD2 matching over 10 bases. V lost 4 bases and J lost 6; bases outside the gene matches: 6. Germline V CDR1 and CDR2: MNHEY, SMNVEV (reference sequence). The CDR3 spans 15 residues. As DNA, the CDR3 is TGTGCCAGCAGTTGGGGTTTAGCGGGGGGCAATGAGCAGTTCTTC. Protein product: CASSWGLAGGNEQFF.

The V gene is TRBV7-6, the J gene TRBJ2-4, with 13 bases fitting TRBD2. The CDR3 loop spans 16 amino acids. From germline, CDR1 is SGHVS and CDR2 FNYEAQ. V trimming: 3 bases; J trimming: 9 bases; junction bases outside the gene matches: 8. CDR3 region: CASSLNPGLAGSIQYF. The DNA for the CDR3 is TGTGCCAGCAGCTTGAACCCGGGACTAGCGGGAAGCATTCAGTACTTC.

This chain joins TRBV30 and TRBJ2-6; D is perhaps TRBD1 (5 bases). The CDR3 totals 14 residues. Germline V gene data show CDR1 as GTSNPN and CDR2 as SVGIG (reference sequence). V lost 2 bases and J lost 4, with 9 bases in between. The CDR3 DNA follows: TGTGCCTGGAGTTCAGGGTCCGGGGCCAACGTCCTGACTTTC. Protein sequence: CAWSSGSGANVLTF.

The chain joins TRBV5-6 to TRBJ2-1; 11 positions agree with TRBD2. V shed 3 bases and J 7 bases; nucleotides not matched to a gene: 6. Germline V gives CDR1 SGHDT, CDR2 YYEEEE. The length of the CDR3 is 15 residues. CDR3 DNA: TGTGCCAGCAGCTCACCGGGACTAGCGGAAAATGAGCAGTTCTTC. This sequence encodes CASSSPGLAENEQFF.

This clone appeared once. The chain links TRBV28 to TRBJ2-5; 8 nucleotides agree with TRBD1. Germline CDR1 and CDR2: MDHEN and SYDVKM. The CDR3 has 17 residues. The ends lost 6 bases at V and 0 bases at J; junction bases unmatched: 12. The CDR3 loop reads CASRDGQGRGYQETQYF. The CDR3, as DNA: TGTGCCAGCAGGGACGGACAGGGTAGGGGGTACCAAGAGACCCAGTACTTC.

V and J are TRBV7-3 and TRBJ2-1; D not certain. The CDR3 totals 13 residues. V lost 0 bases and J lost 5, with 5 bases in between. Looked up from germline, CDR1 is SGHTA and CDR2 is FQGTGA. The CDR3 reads CASSLTYDNEQFF. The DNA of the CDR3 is TGTGCCAGCAGCTTAACTTATGACAATGAGCAGTTCTTC.